Described below is a single T cell receptor beta chain sequence and its context. It lacks a known antigen. Nothing much larger sits one base from this clone, and base qualities are not available. The CDR3 sequence holds 14 residues, the cysteine and phenylalanine included. Only the CDR3 DNA stays, 42 bases, in frame from base 1. V ends up 2 bases short and J 2 bases short, with an unmatched junction base count of 2. The germline V gene (reference sequence) gives CDR1 as SGHNT and CDR2 as YYREEE. These data are taken from a study of blood T cell repertoires in COVID-19 (TCRdb year 2020). About the investigation overall: Samples covering the acute and convalescent phases of COVID-19 were provided by collaborators in the United States, Italy and Spain. Where available, HLA class I and class II types were taken from metadata supplied by the sample provider and were not determined by assay-based typing. Samples were obtained from the ongoing ImmuneRACE study (first 160 participants) and from over a thousand subjects provided by 6 global collaborators. The repertoires were made available in a free public database intended to serve as a resource for research on the immune response to SARS-CoV-2. The material from the prospective study consisted of cDNA or gDNA derived from T cells, B-cell-depleted T cells, or PBMCs. A de-identified subject ID, COVID-19 status, age in years and sex were almost always included in the sample metadata. The dataset comprised deeply sampled blood TCRbeta repertoires from subjects exposed to, actively infected with, or recovered from COVID-19.

Whole blood was collected in K2EDTA tubes by collaborating institutions according to the institutions' own protocols. For TCRbeta analysis, collaborators shipped samples in one of three forms: frozen whole blood, isolated PBMCs, or DNA extracted from either of those sample types. Points the paper makes about the study in general: The quantity of clinical and demographic metadata differed by source and by participant and was supplied without curation.

TCRbeta CDR3 regions were amplified from genomic DNA using the immunoSEQ Assay, a bias-controlled multiplex PCR. The authors' pipeline ran thus. Within the assay, amplification of reference gene primers was used to estimate how many nucleated cells each sample contained. To quantify the absolute abundance of each unique TCRbeta CDR3 rearrangement, sequence reads were collapsed and filtered. Productive Simpson clonality was computed per sample as the square root of Simpson's diversity index over productive rearrangements. Sourced from immuneACCESS, this table was stored by TCRdb with only in-frame sequences that have V and J called. A share of the clones is absent; for the studies checked, an unresolved V gene accounts for under half, and the remainder has no known explanation. The V and J calls and clone size come from that table; D and trimming were worked out from the DNA. Across this sample there are under 80,000 clones, with around 85% seen only once. The top ten hold roughly 4.4% of the sample.

The receptor's source is a man in his fifties or sixties with active COVID-19. Material: peripheral blood. The rearranged segments are TRBV5-4 and TRBJ2-7; 9 central nucleotides agree with TRBD1. The CDR3 region: CASSFGTGTYEQYF. The nucleotide sequence reads as follows: TGTGCCAGCAGCTTCGGGACAGGGACCTACGAGCAGTACTTC.